These 12 T cell receptor beta chains came from one sample sequenced in a study of regulatory T cells in long-lasting Graves disease. As to time point: newly diagnosed GD, antithyroid drugs for less than 3 months. RNA extracted from PBMCs served as the sequencing template. Assembly of TCR beta libraries relied on iRepertoire HTBI primers together with Arm-PCR of CDR3 regions. TCRdb independently ran MiXCR on the multiplex PCR reads; one entry per CDR3 protein. The sample records fewer than 650,000 distinct CDR3 sequences, around 17% being singletons. These same records also appear under a second study, on T cells in Graves' hyperthyroidism and ophthalmopathy.

The source was peripheral blood mononuclear cells (PBMCs), collected at new diagnosis, from a patient treated with antithyroid drugs. The receptors come from a woman in her twenties or thirties with Graves disease.

Ten or more counts support this clonotype. The gene calls are TRBV3-1 and TRBJ1-1; the D is unclear. CDR1 LGHDT and CDR2 YNNKEL come from the germline V gene (reference sequence). This CDR3 is built from 14 residues. V gave up 0 bases and J gave up 0 bases, with 5 bases separating them. CDR3 sequence: CASSQETMNTEAFF. CDR3 nucleotides: TGTGCCAGCAGCCAAGAAACCATGAACACTGAAGCTTTCTTT.

Ten or more counts support this clonotype. The rearrangement links TRBV28 to TRBJ2-5; D perhaps matches TRBD2 (6 bases). Per germline, CDR1 MDHEN and CDR2 SYDVKM. The CDR3 totals 15 residues. V was trimmed by 6 bases and J by 4 bases, leaving 18 bases between them. CDR3 sequence (DNA): TGTGCCAGCAGGGCGGGACCAATATCCGGAGAGACCCAGTACTTC. Its protein is CASRAGPISGETQYF.

The chain links TRBV7-3 to TRBJ2-7; TRBD2 agrees at 8 bases. Looked up from germline, CDR1 is SGHTA and CDR2 is FQGTGA. The junction had 12 bases not matched to a gene; V was cut back by 1 base and J by 4 bases. The CDR3 contains 17 residues. The CDR3 here is CASSLIHSGAGVYEQYF. DNA of the CDR3: TGTGCCAGCAGCTTAATTCACTCCGGAGCGGGAGTATACGAGCAGTACTTC.

The V call is TRBV6-9, the J call TRBJ2-1; D gene unclear. TRBJ2-5 matches the DNA end more closely, so the J call is doubtful. CDR3 length: 12 amino acids. From germline, CDR1 is MNHGY and CDR2 SVAAGI. CDR3 loop: CASSYPPETQYF. The CDR3 region has the DNA TGTGCCAGCAGTTACCCCCCCGAGACCCAGTACTTC.

There are many counts of this clonotype. The V call is TRBV2, the J call TRBJ1-6, with TRBD1 as a possible D gene (5 bases). V lost 7 bases and J 10 bases, leaving 11 bases between the germline ends. CDR1 and CDR2 (germline): SNHLY, FYNNEI. The CDR3 loop spans 12 amino acids. As DNA, the CDR3 is TGTGCCAGCACAGGGTTAAACTCACCCCTCCACTTT. It is translated as CASTGLNSPLHF.

This clonotype was counted many times. The chain links TRBV6-2 or TRBV6-3 to TRBJ2-1, with 7 bases lining up with TRBD2. Germline-derived CDR1 and CDR2 are MNHEY and SVGEGT. This CDR3 contains 13 residues. With 0 bases clipped from V and 15 bases from J, the junction kept 8 bases outside the gene matches. The CDR3 reads CASSYSMGREWFF. The DNA of the CDR3 is TGTGCCAGCAGTTACTCGATGGGGCGGGAGTGGTTCTTC.

The J gene is TRBJ2-1, the V gene TRBV14, with TRBD2 matching over 15 bases. CDR3 length equals 17 residues. The V segment lost 1 base and the J segment 8 bases; nucleotides outside the gene matches: 6. CDR1 and CDR2 from the germline V gene are SGHDN and FVKESK. The CDR3 sequence is CASSQAMGLAGGDEQFF. Written as DNA, the CDR3 is TGTGCCAGCAGCCAAGCGATGGGACTAGCGGGAGGAGATGAGCAGTTCTTC.

Only a few counts were recorded for this clonotype. The V call is TRBV19, the J call TRBJ2-1, with D perhaps TRBD1 or TRBD2 (5 bases each). This CDR3 spans 16 amino acids. V was cut by 5 bases and J by 8 bases, with 22 bases left in between. CDR1 is LNHDA and CDR2 is SQIVND in the germline V gene (reference sequence). The CDR3 DNA is TGTGCCAGTAGTCCCCGGGTCCGGGGCCTCAGGGATGAGCAGTTCTTC. It yields the protein CASSPRVRGLRDEQFF. The variable domain in full, completed from reference TRBV19 and TRBJ2-1, reads DGGITQSPKYLFRKEGQNVTLSCEQNLNHDAMYWYRQDPGQGLRLIYYSQIVNDFQKGDIAEGYSVSREKKESFPLTVTSAQKNPTAFYLCASSPRVRGLRDEQFFGPGTRLTVL.

In its sample, this clonotype was seen many times. The V and J genes are TRBV27 and TRBJ1-3; 7 nucleotides align to TRBD1. The CDR3 covers 18 residues. The J segment lost 5 bases and the V segment lost 2 bases, leaving 15 bases of the junction unmatched. Germline V gives CDR1 MNHEY, CDR2 SMNVEV (reference sequence). The CDR3 bases are TGTGCCAGCAGTTTAAGGGGGCCCTTGCACGGTTCTAGAAACACCATATATTTT. This translates into CASSLRGPLHGSRNTIYF.

This clonotype was seen repeatedly, ten times or more. The chain recombines TRBV19 with TRBJ1-5; 8 nucleotides line up with TRBD1. Per the germline V gene, CDR1 is LNHDA and CDR2 is SQIVND (reference sequence). The CDR3 extends over 13 amino acids. With V trimmed by 11 bases and J by 4 bases, 7 bases remained unmatched. The CDR3 DNA reads TGTGCCTCCAAGGACAGGGAGAATCAGCCCCAGCATTTT. It yields the protein CASKDRENQPQHF.

This clonotype was counted a few times. The chain couples TRBV6-1 to TRBJ1-6; a weak D match, TRBD1 (6 bases). Germline CDR1 reads MNHNS; CDR2 reads SASEGT. The CDR3 runs to 16 residues. Trimming cost V 6 bases and J 6 bases, with 18 bases left between them. The CDR3 is CASRREETGINSPLHF. CDR3 nucleotide sequence: TGTGCCAGCAGACGCGAAGAAACAGGGATTAATTCACCCCTCCACTTT.

The chain has TRBV6-4 and TRBJ1-1; possible D gene TRBD1, 6 bases. Germline CDR1 and CDR2: MRHNA and SNTAGT. With 8 bases removed from V and 1 base from J, the gap between germline ends came to 8 bases. The CDR3 length is 12 residues. The CDR3 DNA follows: TGTGCCAGCGAGGACAGGAACACTGAAGCTTTCTTT. Encoded protein: CASEDRNTEAFF.